This TCR beta chain was sequenced during a study of shared clonotypes between healthy human individuals. The CDR3 contains 13 residues. In germline, CDR1 is MNHNY, CDR2 SVGAGI (reference sequence). Trimming cost V 6 bases and J 5 bases, with 11 bases left between them. Nashville, Tennessee was home to all donors, who were Caucasian adults. Repertoires were generated with immunoSEQ multiplex PCR, while TCRdb's copy carries only in-frame clones and drops some. This table has approximately 1,000,000 clones, about 80% appearing once. Sequencing was carried out using memory CD4+ T cells from PBMCs. Documented subset: CD45RA-negative fraction. The J gene is TRBJ2-4, the V gene TRBV6-6; D might be TRBD1 (6 bases). The clonotype was recovered from a man between 18 and 35 years old in good health. Some clones in this sample may be carry-over from other donors' samples. The CDR3 DNA sequence: TGTGCCAGCAGATTACACAGGGAAAACATTCAGTACTTC. Translation: CASRLHRENIQYF.